These 17 T cell receptor beta chains came from one sample sequenced in a study of blood T cell repertoires in COVID-19 (TCRdb year 2020). To prepare the library, the immunoSEQ multiplex PCR assay was applied. TCRdb retrieved this table from immuneACCESS and kept in-frame rearrangements only. Not all clones are present; in checked studies, unresolved V genes account for under half, and no reason is known for the remainder. The sample table holds about 57,000 clones, of which 80% to 90% were seen once. The top ten constitute 3.8% of the sample. The sequenced sample consisted of PBMCs or T cells enriched from blood (not recorded which). The receptors originated from a woman in her forties with acute COVID-19.

The J gene is TRBJ1-1, the V gene TRBV11-3; D is unresolved. The V end lost 0 bases, the J end lost 0 bases, and 5 bases lay between the germline ends. This CDR3 is 14 amino acids long. Germline V gene data show CDR1 as SGHNT and CDR2 as YENEEA. CDR3 in amino acids: CASSLDSVNTEAFF. The CDR3 nucleotides are TGTGCCAGCAGCTTAGACAGCGTGAACACTGAAGCTTTCTTT.

Comments on this clone: The junction departs from germline at one end; a sequencing error may be responsible. The chain couples TRBV7-8 to TRBJ1-2; 8 nucleotides align to TRBD1. Germline V CDR1 and CDR2: SGHVS, FQNEAQ. The CDR3 runs to 14 residues. The CDR3 DNA follows: TGTGCCAGCAGCCTAGCTGGGGACAGGACGGGCTACACCTTC. Protein sequence: CASSLAGDRTGYTF.

The V and J genes are TRBV10-3 and TRBJ2-2, with 10 bases matching TRBD1. V was pared by 5 bases and J by 5 bases, with 8 bases of the junction left unmatched. The V gene's germline CDR1 is ENHRY and CDR2 SYGVKD. CDR3 length: 16 residues. The CDR3 coding sequence is TGTGCCATCAGTAAAACCGGGACAGGGGTAACCGGGGAGCTGTTTTTT. This translates into CAISKTGTGVTGELFF.

The chain has TRBV6-5 and TRBJ2-5; 9 nucleotides agree with TRBD1. The CDR3 is made up of 13 amino acids. Germline V gene data show CDR1 as MNHEY and CDR2 as SVGAGI. After removal of 4 bases from V and 5 bases from J, the junction contained 2 bases not matched to a gene. In DNA, the CDR3 is TGTGCCAGCAGTTCGGGACAGGGCGAGACCCAGTACTTC. It specifies CASSSGQGETQYF.

This clone came up a few times. The chain combines TRBV6-6 with TRBJ1-6, with TRBD1 matching 7 bases. V shed 5 bases and J 2 bases; nucleotides not matched to a gene: 12. The CDR3 extends over 18 amino acids. Germline V lookup: CDR1 MNHNY, CDR2 SVGAGI (reference sequence). The CDR3 sequence is CASSRLGGPGAYNSPLHF. DNA for the CDR3: TGTGCCAGCAGTCGGCTAGGGGGCCCGGGGGCCTATAATTCACCCCTCCACTTT.

The V call is TRBV9, the J call TRBJ2-5; TRBD1 matches at 7 bases. Trimming removed 3 bases from V and 1 base from J; junction bases left unmatched: 12. The CDR3 is 17 amino acids. The germline gives CDR1 SGDLS, CDR2 YYNGEE. The CDR3 coding sequence is TGTGCCAGCAGCGCCATACCACGGGACAGCTTCCAAGAGACCCAGTACTTC. Translating gives CASSAIPRDSFQETQYF. The whole variable domain, filled in from reference TRBV9 and TRBJ2-5, reads DSGVTQTPKHLITATGQRVTLRCSPRSGDLSVYWYQQSLDQGLQFLIQYYNGEERAKGNILERFSAQQFPDLHSELNLSSLELGDSALYFCASSAIPRDSFQETQYFGPGTRLLVL.

The CDR3 is CASKAGIQETQYF. The CDR3 nucleotides read TGTGCCAGCAAGGCGGGGATTCAAGAGACCCAGTACTTC. This chain connects TRBV18 to TRBJ2-5; D perhaps matches TRBD2 (6 bases). V lost 8 bases to trimming and J lost 2 bases, with 12 bases between them. CDR1 and CDR2 (germline): KGHSH, LQKENI. This CDR3 comprises 13 residues.

This clone showed up just once. This chain links TRBV5-1 with TRBJ1-4, with D possibly matching TRBD1 (5 bases). This CDR3 has 13 amino acids. Germline V gene data show CDR1 as SGHRS and CDR2 as YFSETQ. Trimming pared 2 bases from V and 5 bases from J, leaving 7 bases between. The CDR3 DNA is TGCGCCAGCAGCTTAGGACACAATGAAAAACTGTTTTTT. Translating gives CASSLGHNEKLFF.

CDR3 amino acids: CASSLRGGSPLHF. As DNA, the CDR3 is TGTGCCAGCAGTCTCCGAGGGGGTTCACCCCTCCACTTT. V gene TRBV12-3 or TRBV12-4 combines with J gene TRBJ1-6; maybe TRBD1 (6 bases). V was pared by 5 bases and J by 9 bases, with 11 bases between. CDR3 length: 13 amino acids.

The V gene is TRBV6-5, the J gene TRBJ2-3; D unresolved. The CDR3 loop spans 14 amino acids. Trimming pared 7 bases from V and 0 bases from J, leaving 11 bases between. Germline loops: CDR1 MNHEY, CDR2 SVGAGI. The CDR3 DNA reads TGTGCCAGCAAGACATCAGTAAGCACAGATACGCAGTATTTT. Its protein is CASKTSVSTDTQYF.

This chain uses TRBV11-2 with TRBJ1-1; perhaps TRBD1 as D (6 bases). CDR3 length: 14 residues. Germline CDR1 and CDR2: SGHAT and FQNNGV. The V gene lost 5 bases and the J gene lost 0 bases, with 10 bases spanning the gap. The CDR3, as DNA: TGTGCCAGCAGCCATGGACAGTTGAACACTGAAGCTTTCTTT. Amino acid sequence: CASSHGQLNTEAFF.

The rearrangement uses TRBV10-1 and TRBJ1-1, with a tentative D call TRBD1 (5 bases). The V end was cut by 7 bases, the J end by 2 bases, with 11 bases between. The CDR3 is made up of 13 amino acids. Germline V gives CDR1 WNHNN, CDR2 SYGVQD (reference sequence). The CDR3 DNA follows: TGCGCCAGCAAAAAACAGGTTAACACTGAAGCTTTCTTT. It yields the protein CASKKQVNTEAFF.

The chain employs TRBV19 and TRBJ1-6, with no clear D. This CDR3 has 13 amino acids. V was pared by 4 bases and J by 7 bases, with 8 bases between. Germline lookup yields CDR1 LNHDA and CDR2 SQIVND (reference sequence). The CDR3 region has the DNA TGTGCCAGTAGTAACACGCGGAATTCACCCCTCCACTTT. Its protein is CASSNTRNSPLHF.

The chain is built from TRBV6-5 and TRBJ1-5, with TRBD1 as a possible D gene (5 bases). Germline V gives CDR1 MNHEY, CDR2 SVGAGI. The CDR3 length is 15 residues. V lost 7 bases to trimming and J lost 0 bases, with 13 bases between them. CDR3 DNA sequence: TGTGCCAGCAAACCCTCAGGGAATAGCAATCAGCCCCAGCATTTT. As protein: CASKPSGNSNQPQHF.

The CDR3 sequence is CASSLDRVSGNTIYF. The CDR3 DNA reads as TGTGCCAGTAGTTTGGACAGGGTCTCTGGAAACACCATATATTTT. The chain joins TRBV19 to TRBJ1-3, with 8 bases that match TRBD1. From germline, CDR1 is LNHDA and CDR2 SQIVND (reference sequence). The V segment lost 5 bases and the J segment 0 bases; nucleotides outside the gene matches: 3. The length of the CDR3 is 15 residues.

V and J are TRBV28 and TRBJ1-6, with D maybe TRBD1 (5 bases). V was trimmed by 6 bases and J by 10 bases, leaving 19 bases between them. Germline CDR1 MDHEN, CDR2 SYDVKM. This CDR3 has 15 residues. CDR3 sequence: CASRGGGARISPLHF. The CDR3 DNA reads TGTGCCAGCAGGGGAGGAGGGGCAAGAATCTCACCCCTCCACTTT.

This rearrangement joins TRBV11-2 to TRBJ2-7; the match to TRBD1 covers 9 bases. This CDR3 comprises 15 residues. V trimming: 5 bases; J trimming: 2 bases; junction bases outside the gene matches: 7. Germline V lookup: CDR1 SGHAT, CDR2 FQNNGV. CDR3 sequence (DNA): TGTGCCAGCAGCCGTGGGACAGGGCCCCCCTACGAGCAGTACTTC. It specifies CASSRGTGPPYEQYF.